Listed here is a single T cell receptor beta chain. CDR3 length: 12 residues. Losses at the gene ends were 4 bases for V and 7 bases for J; bases not matched to a gene: 2. CDR1 SGHTA and CDR2 FQGNSA come from the germline V gene. In the authors' workflow: How many nucleated cells were present was estimated from reference gene primer amplification. Sequencing was performed with immunoSEQ multiplex PCR; in TCRdb, only in-frame clones are kept and a portion is missing. The V and J calls and clone size were taken over from that table, and D and trimming were inferred from the DNA. The data show about 100,000 clones, around 90% seen once. This sample was taken from a study of blood T cell repertoires in COVID-19. At the level of the study: The samples span acute and convalescent COVID-19 from the United States, Italy and Spain.

Sequenced input: peripheral blood. This TCR derives from a human donor in a cohort sampled during active COVID-19. The chain links TRBV7-2 to TRBJ1-2; 8 positions match TRBD1. DNA for the CDR3: TGTGCCAGCAGCTCGACAGGGGTTGGCTACACCTTC. Amino acids: CASSSTGVGYTF.